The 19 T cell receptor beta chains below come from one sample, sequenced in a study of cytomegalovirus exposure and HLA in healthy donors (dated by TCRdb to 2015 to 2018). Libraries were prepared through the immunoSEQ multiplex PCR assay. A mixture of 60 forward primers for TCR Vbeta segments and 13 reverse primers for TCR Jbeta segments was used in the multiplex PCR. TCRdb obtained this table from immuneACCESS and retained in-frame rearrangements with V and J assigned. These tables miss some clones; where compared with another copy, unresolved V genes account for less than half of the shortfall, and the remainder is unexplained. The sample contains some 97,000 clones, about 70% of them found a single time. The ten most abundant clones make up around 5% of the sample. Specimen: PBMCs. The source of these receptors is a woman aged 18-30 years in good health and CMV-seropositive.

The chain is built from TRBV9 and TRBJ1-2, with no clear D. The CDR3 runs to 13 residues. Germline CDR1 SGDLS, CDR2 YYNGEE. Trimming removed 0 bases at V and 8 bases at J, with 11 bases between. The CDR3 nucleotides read TGTGCCAGCAGCGTAGGGGCCCTCCAGGGCTACACCTTC. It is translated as CASSVGALQGYTF.

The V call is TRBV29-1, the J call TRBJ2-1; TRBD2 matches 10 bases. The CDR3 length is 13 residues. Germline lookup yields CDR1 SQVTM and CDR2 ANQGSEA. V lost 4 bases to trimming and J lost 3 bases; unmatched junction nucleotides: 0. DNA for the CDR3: TGCAGCGTTGCTAGCGGGAGCTACAATGAGCAGTTCTTC. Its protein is CSVASGSYNEQFF.

The chain's CDR3 is CASSLKGADEKLFF. The CDR3, as DNA: TGTGCCAGCAGTTTAAAGGGGGCGGATGAAAAACTGTTTTTT. The chain employs TRBV27 and TRBJ1-4; 7 positions agree with TRBD1. Trimming cost V 2 bases and J 6 bases; bases outside gene matches: 3. The CDR3 is 14 residues long. Per the germline V gene, CDR1 is MNHEY and CDR2 is SMNVEV (reference sequence).

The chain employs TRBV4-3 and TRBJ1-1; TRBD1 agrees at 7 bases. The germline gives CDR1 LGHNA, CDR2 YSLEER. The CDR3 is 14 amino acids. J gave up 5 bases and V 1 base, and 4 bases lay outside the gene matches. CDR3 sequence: CASSQGTTGTEAFF. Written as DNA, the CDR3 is TGCGCCAGCAGCCAAGGGACGACAGGGACTGAAGCTTTCTTT.

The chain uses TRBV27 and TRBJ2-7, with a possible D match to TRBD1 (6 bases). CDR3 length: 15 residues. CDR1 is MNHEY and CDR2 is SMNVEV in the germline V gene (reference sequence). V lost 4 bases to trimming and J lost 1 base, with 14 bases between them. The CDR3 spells CASSSQWTDSYEQYF. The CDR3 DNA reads TGTGCCAGCAGTTCCCAATGGACAGATTCCTACGAGCAGTACTTC.

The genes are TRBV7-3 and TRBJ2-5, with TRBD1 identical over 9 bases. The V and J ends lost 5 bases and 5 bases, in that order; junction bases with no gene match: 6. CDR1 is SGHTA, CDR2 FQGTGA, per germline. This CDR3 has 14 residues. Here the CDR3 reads CASSPRQGDETQYF. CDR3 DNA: TGTGCCAGCAGCCCGAGACAGGGGGATGAGACCCAGTACTTC.

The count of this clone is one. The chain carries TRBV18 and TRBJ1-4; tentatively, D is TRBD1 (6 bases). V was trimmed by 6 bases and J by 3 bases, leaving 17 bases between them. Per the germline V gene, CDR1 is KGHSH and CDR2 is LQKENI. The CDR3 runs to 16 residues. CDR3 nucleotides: TGTGCCAGCTCTTCGATGGACAGTTCTGCTAATGAAAAACTGTTTTTT. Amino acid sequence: CASSSMDSSANEKLFF.

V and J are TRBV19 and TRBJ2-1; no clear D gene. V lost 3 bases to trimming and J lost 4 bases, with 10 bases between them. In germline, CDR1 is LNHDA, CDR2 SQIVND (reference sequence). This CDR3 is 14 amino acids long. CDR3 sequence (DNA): TGTGCCAGTAGTATCGGAGAGGCGTACAATGAGCAGTTCTTC. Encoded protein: CASSIGEAYNEQFF. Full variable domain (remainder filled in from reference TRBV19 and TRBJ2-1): DGGITQSPKYLFRKEGQNVTLSCEQNLNHDAMYWYRQDPGQGLRLIYYSQIVNDFQKGDIAEGYSVSREKKESFPLTVTSAQKNPTAFYLCASSIGEAYNEQFFGPGTRLTVL.

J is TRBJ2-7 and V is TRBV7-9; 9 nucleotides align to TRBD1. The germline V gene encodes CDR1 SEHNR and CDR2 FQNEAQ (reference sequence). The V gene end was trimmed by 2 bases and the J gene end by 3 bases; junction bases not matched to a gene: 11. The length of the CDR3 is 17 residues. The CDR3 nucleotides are TGTGCCAGCAGCTTACAATCGCGGGACAGGGAAAGCTACGAGCAGTACTTC. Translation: CASSLQSRDRESYEQYF.

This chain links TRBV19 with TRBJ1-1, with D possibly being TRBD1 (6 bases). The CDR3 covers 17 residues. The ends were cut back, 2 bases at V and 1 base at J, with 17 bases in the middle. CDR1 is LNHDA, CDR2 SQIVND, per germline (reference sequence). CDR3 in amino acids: CASSIPGQPTPNTEAFF. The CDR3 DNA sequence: TGTGCCAGTAGTATACCAGGACAGCCTACACCGAACACTGAAGCTTTCTTT.

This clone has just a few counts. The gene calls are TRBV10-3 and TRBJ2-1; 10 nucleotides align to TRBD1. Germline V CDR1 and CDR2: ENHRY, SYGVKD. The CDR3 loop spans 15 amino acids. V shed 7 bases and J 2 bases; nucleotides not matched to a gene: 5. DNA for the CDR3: TGTGCCATCAAGGGGGGGACAGGGGCCTACAATGAGCAGTTCTTC. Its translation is CAIKGGTGAYNEQFF.

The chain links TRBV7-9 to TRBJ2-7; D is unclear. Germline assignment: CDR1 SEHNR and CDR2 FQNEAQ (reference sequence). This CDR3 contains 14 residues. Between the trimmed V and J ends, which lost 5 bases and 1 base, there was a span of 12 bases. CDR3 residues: CASSPSGQSYEQYF. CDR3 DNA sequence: TGTGCCAGCAGCCCTTCAGGTCAATCCTACGAGCAGTACTTC.

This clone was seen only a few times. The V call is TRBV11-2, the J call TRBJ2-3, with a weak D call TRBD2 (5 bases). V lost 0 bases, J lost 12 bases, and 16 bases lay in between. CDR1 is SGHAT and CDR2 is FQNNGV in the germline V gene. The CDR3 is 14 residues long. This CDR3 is CASSLDLVAGFQYF. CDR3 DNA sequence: TGTGCCAGCAGCTTAGATTTGGTGGCGGGCTTTCAGTATTTT.

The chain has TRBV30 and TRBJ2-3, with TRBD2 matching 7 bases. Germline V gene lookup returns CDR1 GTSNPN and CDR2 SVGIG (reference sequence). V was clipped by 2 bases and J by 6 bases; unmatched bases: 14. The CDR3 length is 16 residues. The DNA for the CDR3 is TGTGCCTGGAGTCCCGGGGGAGCGGGACCTCGGGATACGCAGTATTTT. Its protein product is CAWSPGGAGPRDTQYF.

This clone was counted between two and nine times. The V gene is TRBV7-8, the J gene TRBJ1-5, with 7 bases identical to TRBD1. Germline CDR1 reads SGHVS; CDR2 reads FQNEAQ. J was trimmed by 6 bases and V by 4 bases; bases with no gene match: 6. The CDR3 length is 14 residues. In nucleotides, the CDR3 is TGTGCCAGCAGCTCCCAGACAGGGTCTCAGCCCCAGCATTTT. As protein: CASSSQTGSQPQHF.

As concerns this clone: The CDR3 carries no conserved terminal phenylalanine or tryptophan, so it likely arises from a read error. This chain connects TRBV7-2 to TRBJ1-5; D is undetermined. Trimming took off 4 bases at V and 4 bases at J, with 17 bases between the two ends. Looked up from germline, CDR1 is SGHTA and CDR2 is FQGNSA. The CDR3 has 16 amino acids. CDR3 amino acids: CASSSHPDGLNQPQHS. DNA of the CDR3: TGTGCCAGCAGCTCACACCCGGACGGACTGAATCAGCCCCAGCATTCT.

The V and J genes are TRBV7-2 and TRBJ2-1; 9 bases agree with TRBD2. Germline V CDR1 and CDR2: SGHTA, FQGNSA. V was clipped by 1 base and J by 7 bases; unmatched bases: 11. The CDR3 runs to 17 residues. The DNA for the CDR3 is TGTGCCAGCAGCTTAGTATTTGAGGCTAGCGGGAAGAATGAGCAGTTCTTC. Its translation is CASSLVFEASGKNEQFF.

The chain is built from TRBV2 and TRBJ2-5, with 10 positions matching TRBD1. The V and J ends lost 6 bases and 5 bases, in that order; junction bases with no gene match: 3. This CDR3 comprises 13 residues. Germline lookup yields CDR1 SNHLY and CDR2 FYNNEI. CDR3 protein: CASRGTGAETQYF. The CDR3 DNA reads TGTGCCAGCAGGGGGACAGGGGCTGAGACCCAGTACTTC.

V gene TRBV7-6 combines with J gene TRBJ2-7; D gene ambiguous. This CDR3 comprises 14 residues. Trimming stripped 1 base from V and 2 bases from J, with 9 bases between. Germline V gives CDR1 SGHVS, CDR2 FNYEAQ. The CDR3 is CASSLEDWAYEQYF. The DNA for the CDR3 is TGTGCCAGCAGCTTAGAAGACTGGGCCTACGAGCAGTACTTC.